This T cell receptor (beta chain) was found in a study of cytomegalovirus exposure and HLA in healthy donors. Concerning this clone: Its antigen is undetermined.

Use of 60 Vbeta and 13 Jbeta primers characterized the PCR. Produced via immunoSEQ multiplex PCR; TCRdb's table is partial and in-frame only. This table has tens of thousands of clones, 78% appearing once. Per the germline V gene, CDR1 is LNHDA and CDR2 is SQIVND (reference sequence). V trimming: 2 bases; J trimming: 2 bases; junction bases outside the gene matches: 3. The CDR3 is made up of 15 amino acids. Study-wide results and limits: Earlier findings revealed that most TCR beta V segments proved productive either about 87% or about 30% of the time. A reported reduction in N-insertions relative to the roughly 610-donor mean was seen in an Asian-associated ancestry cluster in a later analysis.

This chain joins TRBV19 and TRBJ2-1; 7 nucleotides align to TRBD2. This receptor was obtained from a man aged 35 to 55 in good health and CMV-seronegative. The sample comprised PBMCs. CDR3 protein: CASSIRAGPYNEQFF. The DNA for the CDR3 is TGTGCCAGTAGTATACGAGCGGGGCCCTACAATGAGCAGTTCTTC.